These 30 T cell receptor beta chains share one sample of origin, sequenced in a study of blood T cell repertoires in COVID-19. The protocol was immunoSEQ multiplex PCR, while the TCRdb copy is restricted to in-frame clones and leaves out a portion. The sample comprises about 280,000 clones, more than 70% of which are singletons, and around 11% rests with the top ten. The sequenced sample consisted of peripheral blood. The receptors shown here come from a woman aged 30 to 39 with COVID-19, enrolled during active disease.

The chain joins TRBV5-6 to TRBJ2-5, with D maybe TRBD2 (6 bases). V was clipped by 2 bases and J by 7 bases, with 12 bases between them. Germline values: CDR1 SGHDT, CDR2 YYEEEE. The CDR3 consists of 13 residues. In nucleotides, the CDR3 is TGTGCCAGCAGCTTCGTGGGAGCGGGGACCCAGTACTTC. Its translation: CASSFVGAGTQYF.

V and J are TRBV6-4 and TRBJ2-7; D is undetermined. Germline assignment: CDR1 MRHNA and CDR2 SNTAGT. This CDR3 has 11 amino acids. The V end was cut by 4 bases, the J end by 3 bases, with 4 bases between. The DNA of the CDR3 is TGTGCCAGCAGTGTCCTCTACGAGCAGTACTTC. Its translation: CASSVLYEQYF.

The chain combines TRBV10-2 with TRBJ2-7, with D perhaps matching TRBD1 (5 bases). The CDR3 sequence is 13 residues long. From germline, CDR1 is WSHSY and CDR2 SAAADI. With 4 bases removed from V and 6 bases from J, the gap between germline ends came to 13 bases. The CDR3 DNA sequence: TGCGCCAGCAGTGTGCAGGGCGGCGGCGAGCAGTACTTC. Its translation: CASSVQGGGEQYF.

The CDR3 sequence: CATTSGTYNEQFF. CDR3 nucleotides: TGCGCCACCACGTCCGGTACGTACAATGAGCAGTTCTTC. The rearrangement uses TRBV5-1 and TRBJ2-1; no definite D call. Trimming cost V 9 bases and J 4 bases, with 14 bases left between them. Germline loops: CDR1 SGHRS, CDR2 YFSETQ. This CDR3 region has 13 residues.

Regarding this clone: Other DNA variants within this sample encode the same CDR3. The rearrangement joins TRBV19 to TRBJ1-1; 7 bases line up with TRBD1. The CDR3 totals 13 residues. The V segment lost 1 base and the J segment 4 bases; nucleotides outside the gene matches: 0. CDR1 and CDR2 (germline): LNHDA, SQIVND (reference sequence). DNA of the CDR3: TGTGCCAGTAGTATAGGACAGGGCACTGAAGCTTTCTTT. Its translation is CASSIGQGTEAFF.

The gene calls are TRBV15 and TRBJ1-1, with D tentatively TRBD1 (6 bases). Deletions cut 1 base from V and 6 bases from J, with 15 bases between. Germline V lookup: CDR1 LNHNV, CDR2 YYDKDF (reference sequence). The CDR3 is 15 residues long. The CDR3 DNA reads as TGTGCCACCAGCAGAGCCGATACAGGGCTCCCTGAAGCTTTCTTT. It specifies CATSRADTGLPEAFF.

This chain connects TRBV7-2 to TRBJ2-3, with D maybe TRBD2 (6 bases). Trimming cost V 2 bases and J 5 bases, with 8 bases left between them. Germline-derived CDR1 and CDR2 are SGHTA and FQGNSA. This CDR3 has 13 amino acids. The CDR3 DNA sequence: TGTGCCAGCAGCTTACGGGAGTTAGATACGCAGTATTTT. This translates into CASSLRELDTQYF.

The chain carries TRBV28 and TRBJ2-3; 7 bases are shared with TRBD2. Germline CDR1 MDHEN, CDR2 SYDVKM. The junction had 10 bases not matched to a gene; V was cut back by 5 bases and J by 2 bases. The CDR3 is 16 residues long. The CDR3 here is CASSPRTSPHTDTQYF. CDR3 DNA sequence: TGTGCCAGCAGTCCCAGGACTAGTCCCCACACAGATACGCAGTATTTT.

The rearrangement uses TRBV28 and TRBJ2-2; no definite D call. The CDR3 loop spans 13 amino acids. Germline lookup yields CDR1 MDHEN and CDR2 SYDVKM. The V gene lost 5 bases and the J gene lost 0 bases, with 4 bases spanning the gap. The DNA of the CDR3 is TGTGCCAGCAGTACTGCGAACACCGGGGAGCTGTTTTTT. Amino acids: CASSTANTGELFF.

J is TRBJ2-3 and V is TRBV6-1, with TRBD2 matching 7 bases. CDR3 length: 15 amino acids. Per germline, CDR1 MNHNS and CDR2 SASEGT. Trimming removed 2 bases from V and 2 bases from J; junction bases left unmatched: 4. CDR3 sequence: CASSERGRHTDTQYF. As DNA, the CDR3 is TGTGCCAGCAGTGAACGCGGGAGACACACAGATACGCAGTATTTT.

This chain links TRBV27 with TRBJ2-1, with D perhaps matching TRBD1 (5 bases). Germline CDR1 and CDR2: MNHEY and SMNVEV (reference sequence). Trimming took 6 bases from V and 0 from J, leaving 21 bases between them. The CDR3 totals 18 residues. CDR3 protein: CASRNNRQFTSSYNEQFF. In DNA form, the CDR3 reads TGTGCCAGCAGAAACAACAGGCAATTCACGAGCTCCTACAATGAGCAGTTCTTC.

The chain has TRBV5-4 and TRBJ2-3; 9 bases fit TRBD2. With V trimmed by 4 bases and J by 0 bases, 6 bases remained unmatched. CDR3 size: 16 residues. Germline V gene sequence: CDR1 SGHNT, CDR2 YYREEE (reference sequence). The CDR3 sequence: CASSPRLAGSTDTQYF. CDR3 DNA: TGTGCCAGCAGCCCCCGTCTAGCGGGAAGCACAGATACGCAGTATTTT. Combining the CDR3 with reference TRBV5-4 and TRBJ2-3 gives the whole variable domain ETGVTQSPTHLIKTRGQQVTLRCSSQSGHNTVSWYQQALGQGPQFIFQYYREEENGRGNFPPRFSGLQFPNYSSELNVNALELDDSALYLCASSPRLAGSTDTQYFGPGTRLTVL.

The chain links TRBV2 to TRBJ2-7, with D perhaps TRBD2 (6 bases). The germline V and J ends were trimmed by 0 bases and 3 bases, with 9 bases remaining between them. This CDR3 spans 14 amino acids. The germline CDR1 and CDR2 sequences are SNHLY and FYNNEI. CDR3 in DNA: TGTGCCAGCAGTGAAGCGGGGGGATACTACGAGCAGTACTTC. Protein sequence: CASSEAGGYYEQYF. The full variable domain, in which reference TRBV2 and TRBJ2-7 provide the parts outside the CDR3, is EPEVTQTPSHQVTQMGQEVILRCVPISNHLYFYWYRQILGQKVEFLVSFYNNEISEKSEIFDDQFSVERPDGSNFTLKIRSTKLEDSAMYFCASSEAGGYYEQYFGPGTRLTVT.

This chain uses TRBV7-3 with TRBJ2-1; tentatively, D is TRBD1 (8 bases). Per the germline V gene, CDR1 is SGHTA and CDR2 is FQGTGA. V was cut by 5 bases and J by 0 bases, with 20 bases left in between. The CDR3 is made up of 18 amino acids. The CDR3 region is CASSPTGGGSVSYNEQFF. Here the CDR3 DNA reads TGTGCCAGCAGCCCTACAGGGGGAGGGTCCGTCTCCTACAATGAGCAGTTCTTC.

The chain has TRBV28 and TRBJ1-6; no clear D. The CDR3 is 15 residues long. The V and J ends lost 3 bases and 9 bases respectively, with 15 bases between them. The germline V gene has CDR1 MDHEN and CDR2 SYDVKM. The CDR3 DNA reads as TGTGCCAGCAGTTTGTCCCCTCGAACCAGTTCACCCCTCCACTTT. Its protein is CASSLSPRTSSPLHF. Using reference TRBV28 and TRBJ1-6 for the parts outside the CDR3, the full variable domain is DVKVTQSSRYLVKRTGEKVFLECVQDMDHENMFWYRQDPGLGLRLIYFSYDVKMKEKGDIPEGYSVSREKKERFSLILESASTNQTSMYLCASSLSPRTSSPLHFGNGTRLTVT.

The V gene is TRBV7-9, the J gene TRBJ2-7; D is perhaps TRBD2 (5 bases). CDR3 size: 13 residues. The V gene lost 1 base and the J gene lost 7 bases, with 11 bases spanning the gap. CDR1 SEHNR and CDR2 FQNEAQ come from the germline V gene (reference sequence). CDR3 DNA sequence: TGTGCCAGCAGCTTAGAGGCAGGAGGAGAGCAGTACTTC. Protein product: CASSLEAGGEQYF.

In its sample, this clone was seen once. The J gene is TRBJ2-1, the V gene TRBV4-3; possibly TRBD1 for D (6 bases). The CDR3 has 15 residues. V lost 0 bases and J 7 bases, leaving 13 bases between the germline ends. CDR1 LGHNA and CDR2 YSLEER come from the germline V gene. The CDR3 loop reads CASSQDWTVFNEQFF. CDR3 nucleotides: TGCGCCAGCAGCCAAGATTGGACAGTTTTTAATGAGCAGTTCTTC.

This clone showed up just once. The chain uses TRBV30 and TRBJ1-1; 7 positions match TRBD1. This CDR3 is 14 amino acids long. With 3 bases clipped from V and 5 bases from J, the junction kept 9 bases outside the gene matches. Per germline, CDR1 GTSNPN and CDR2 SVGIG (reference sequence). Here the CDR3 DNA reads TGTGCCTGGAGCCCCGGGACAGAATTGACTGAAGCTTTCTTT. It translates to CAWSPGTELTEAFF. The full variable domain, with the rest looked up from reference TRBV30 and TRBJ1-1, is SQTIHQWPATLVQPVGSPLSLECTVEGTSNPNLYWYRQAAGRGLQLLFYSVGIGQISSEVPQNLSASRPQDRQFILSSKKLLLSDSGFYLCAWSPGTELTEAFFGQGTRLTVV.

The J gene is TRBJ2-5, the V gene TRBV15, with 8 bases aligning to TRBD1. Germline V CDR1 and CDR2: LNHNV, YYDKDF (reference sequence). V dropped 3 bases and J dropped 5; count of bases not matched to a gene: 5. The CDR3 extends over 14 amino acids. CDR3 amino acids: CATSRGTGGETQYF. The CDR3 coding sequence is TGTGCCACCAGCAGGGGTACAGGGGGGGAGACCCAGTACTTC.

The chain links TRBV12-3 or TRBV12-4 to TRBJ2-7; 7 bases match TRBD2. This CDR3 is built from 13 residues. After removal of 4 bases from V and 3 bases from J, the junction contained 3 bases not matched to a gene. The CDR3 spells CASSWGGVYEQYF. CDR3 DNA sequence: TGTGCCAGCAGTTGGGGAGGGGTCTACGAGCAGTACTTC.

This clone was recorded only once. This chain joins TRBV19 and TRBJ1-2, with D possibly TRBD1 on 5 matching bases. This CDR3 is 11 amino acids long. Germline CDR1 reads LNHDA; CDR2 reads SQIVND (reference sequence). V shed 6 bases and J shed 8 bases, with 10 bases lying between them. CDR3: CASSVGHGYTF. In DNA, the CDR3 is TGTGCCAGTAGCGTGGGGCACGGCTACACCTTC. The whole variable domain, remainder taken from reference TRBV19 and TRBJ1-2, is DGGITQSPKYLFRKEGQNVTLSCEQNLNHDAMYWYRQDPGQGLRLIYYSQIVNDFQKGDIAEGYSVSREKKESFPLTVTSAQKNPTAFYLCASSVGHGYTFGSGTRLTVV.

V gene TRBV29-1 combines with J gene TRBJ1-2, with 9 bases matching TRBD1. The V gene's germline CDR1 is SQVTM and CDR2 ANQGSEA. The V and J ends lost 6 bases and 7 bases, in that order; junction bases with no gene match: 12. CDR3 length equals 14 residues. The CDR3 here is CSVTGGSDQFGYTF. The CDR3 region has the DNA TGCAGCGTAACAGGGGGCTCAGATCAGTTTGGCTACACCTTC.

This clone showed up just a few times. The chain has TRBV28 and TRBJ1-6; D is possibly TRBD1 (6 bases). Germline V gives CDR1 MDHEN, CDR2 SYDVKM. CDR3 length: 14 amino acids. With 5 bases removed from V and 9 bases from J, the gap between germline ends came to 14 bases. CDR3 amino acids: CASSRTVSGSPLHF. In DNA, the CDR3 is TGTGCCAGCAGTAGGACAGTCTCGGGTTCACCCCTCCACTTT.

The chain links TRBV19 to TRBJ1-4; D is uncertain. Deletions cut 3 bases from V and 7 bases from J, with 6 bases between. Germline assignment: CDR1 LNHDA and CDR2 SQIVND (reference sequence). The CDR3 length is 12 residues. The CDR3 DNA sequence: TGTGCCAGTAGTATTGACACTGAAAAACTGTTTTTT. This gives the protein CASSIDTEKLFF.

V is TRBV6-5 and J is TRBJ2-1; 10 bases are a match to TRBD2. J was trimmed by 5 bases and V by 6 bases; bases with no gene match: 7. CDR1 is MNHEY and CDR2 is SVGAGI in the germline V gene. The CDR3 has 15 amino acids. The CDR3 DNA sequence: TGTGCCAGCAGACTTCTAGCGGGAGTACACAATGAGCAGTTCTTC. Protein product: CASRLLAGVHNEQFF.

V is TRBV5-6 and J is TRBJ1-1, with no clear D. The germline V gene encodes CDR1 SGHDT and CDR2 YYEEEE. V lost 0 bases and J lost 0, with 6 bases in between. The CDR3 length is 14 residues. The DNA for the CDR3 is TGTGCCAGCAGCTTGGACAGATTGAACACTGAAGCTTTCTTT. This gives the protein CASSLDRLNTEAFF. Full variable domain (rest looked up from reference TRBV5-6 and TRBJ1-1): DAGVTQSPTHLIKTRGQQVTLRCSPKSGHDTVSWYQQALGQGPQFIFQYYEEEERQRGNFPDRFSGHQFPNYSSELNVNALLLGDSALYLCASSLDRLNTEAFFGQGTRLTVV.

The chain is built from TRBV5-1 and TRBJ1-1, with TRBD1 identical over 9 bases. V shed 4 bases, J shed 0 bases, and the junction held 4 bases outside the gene matches. Germline CDR1 and CDR2: SGHRS and YFSETQ. CDR3 length: 15 amino acids. The DNA of the CDR3 is TGCGCCAGCAGCCTCCGACAGGGGGTGAACACTGAAGCTTTCTTT. It specifies CASSLRQGVNTEAFF.

The genes are TRBV5-6 and TRBJ2-7, with 7 bases fitting TRBD1. Germline V gives CDR1 SGHDT, CDR2 YYEEEE. This CDR3 region has 14 residues. Trimming took 4 bases from V and 2 from J; bases not matched to a gene: 6. The CDR3 DNA follows: TGTGCCAGCAGCCTGGGGACAGCGACCTACGAGCAGTACTTC. Translated: CASSLGTATYEQYF.

The chain joins TRBV6-2 or TRBV6-3 to TRBJ2-3; no clear D gene. The CDR3 loop spans 15 amino acids. The germline gives CDR1 MNHEY, CDR2 SVGEGT. The V and J ends lost 2 bases and 3 bases respectively, with 12 bases between them. The CDR3 loop is CASSYGQLMTDTQYF. The CDR3 DNA is TGTGCCAGCAGTTACGGGCAGTTGATGACAGATACGCAGTATTTT.

This clone appeared a single time. The CDR3 sequence is CASSVDNSGNTIYF. The CDR3 DNA follows: TGTGCCAGCAGCGTAGACAACTCTGGAAACACCATATATTTT. The V and J genes are TRBV9 and TRBJ1-3; D not certain. V gave up 0 bases and J gave up 0 bases, with 4 bases separating them. Germline-derived CDR1 and CDR2 are SGDLS and YYNGEE. This CDR3 comprises 14 residues.